This is a list of T cell receptor beta chains from one sample in a study of blood T cell repertoires in COVID-19. Data came from immunoSEQ multiplex PCR; TCRdb stores just in-frame clones and leaves some out. The sample lists about 290,000 clones; roughly 90% were seen once. Sequences were obtained from PBMCs or T cells enriched from blood (not recorded which). Every receptor here comes from a woman aged 40 to 50 who had recovered from COVID-19. The CDR3 runs from the conserved cysteine through the conserved F or W. D genes are given only for firm matches. Clone size appears in some rows only: once, few, many, or a class for an expanded clone.

>TRBV9|.|.|TRBJ2-7
TGTGCCAGCAGCGTAGAGGGCAGGGGCTACGAGCAGTACTTC
CASSVEGRGYEQYF
>TRBV4-1|.|TRBD1|TRBJ1-1
TGCGCCAGCAGCCAAGATACGACAGGGAATGAAGCTTTCTTT
CASSQDTTGNEAFF
>TRBV4-1|.|.|TRBJ1-1
TGCGCCAGCAGCCTCGGGACTTCCAGGAGGACTGAAGCTTTCTTT
CASSLGTSRRTEAFF
>TRBV30|.|TRBD1|TRBJ1-2
TGTGCCTCCCAATCCGGACAGGGATTGAGAGGCTACACCTTC
CASQSGQGLRGYTF
>TRBV3-1/TRBV3-2|.|.|TRBJ2-3
TGTGCCAGCAGCTATCGGGGGGCAACCCTGAGTACAGATACGCAGTATTTT
CASSYRGATLSTDTQYF
>TRBV7-9|.|TRBD1|TRBJ2-3
TGTGCCAGCAGCTTAATGGGACAGGCGGGGACAGATACGCAGTATTTT
CASSLMGQAGTDTQYF
>TRBV25-1|.|.|TRBJ2-6
TGTGCCAGCAGTAACAGGGCGGAGGGGGCCAACGTCCTGACTTTC
CASSNRAEGANVLTF
>TRBV2|.|.|TRBJ1-1
TGTGCGGAGCTCGGGGAGGTGAACACTGAAGCTTTCTTT
CAELGEVNTEAFF
>TRBV19|.|.|TRBJ1-1
TGTGCCAGTAGTATAGACAGGCAGTACACTGAAGCTTTCTTT
CASSIDRQYTEAFF
>TRBV5-6|few|TRBD1|TRBJ1-4
TGTGCCAGCAGCACCCAGAGGGGGCTGAGTGAAAAACTGTTTTTT
CASSTQRGLSEKLFF
>TRBV2|.|.|TRBJ2-1
TGTGCCAGCAGTGACTGGGGGGTAGGGTACAATGAGCAGTTCTTC
CASSDWGVGYNEQFF
>TRBV6-1|.|TRBD2|TRBJ2-7
TGTGCCAGCAGTGAAGGTCTAGCGGGGCCCTCCTACGAGCAGTACTTC
CASSEGLAGPSYEQYF
>TRBV4-3|.|TRBD2|TRBJ2-7
TGCGCCAGCAGCCAAGCCAGATCACTAGCGCGGCGGGGCGAGCAGTACTTC
CASSQARSLARRGEQYF
>TRBV9|.|TRBD1|TRBJ1-2
TGTGCCAGCAGCCACATGACAGGGGAGGGTGGAGGCTACACCTTC
CASSHMTGEGGGYTF
>TRBV29-1|.|TRBD1|TRBJ1-5
TGCAGCGTTGTAGGGACAGGGAATAGCAATCAGCCCCAGCATTTT
CSVVGTGNSNQPQHF
>TRBV18|once|TRBD1|TRBJ1-1
TGTGCCAGCTCATCCGGGACAGGGTTCTCTGAAGCTTTCTTT
CASSSGTGFSEAFF
>TRBV12-2|.|.|TRBJ2-2
TGTGCAAGTCGCTTAGCGTGCGGTACCAACACCGGGGAGCTGTTTTTT
CASRLACGTNTGELFF
>TRBV3-1/TRBV3-2|.|.|TRBJ2-2
TGTGCCATCAATCCTTGCCAGGGTTGCACCGGGGAGCTGTTTTTT
CAINPCQGCTGELFF
>TRBV6-5|few|TRBD1|TRBJ1-1
TGTGCCAGCCAATTCGGACAGGGAATGAACACTGAAGCTTTCTTT
CASQFGQGMNTEAFF
>TRBV30|few|.|TRBJ1-1
TGTGCCTGGTGGCGGCGGAACACTGAAGCTTTCTTT
CAWWRRNTEAFF
>TRBV30|.|.|TRBJ1-1
TGTGCCTGGAGTGTAGGGGTAGGGGCCCCTGAAGCTTTCTTT
CAWSVGVGAPEAFF
>TRBV7-3|.|.|TRBJ1-2
TGTGCCAGCAAGGGGGAGCCCCAACGTAACTATGGCTACACCTTC
CASKGEPQRNYGYTF
>TRBV27|.|TRBD1|TRBJ1-6
TGTGCCAGCAGTTCTATTAGGGGGGACAGAAATTCACCCCTCCACTTT
CASSSIRGDRNSPLHF
>TRBV5-5|.|.|TRBJ1-2
TGTGCCACATCGAGGGCCCTTAACTATGGCTACACCTTC
CATSRALNYGYTF
>TRBV12-5|.|.|TRBJ1-1
TGTGCTAGTGGTTTCCCGCGGGTGGGTGTTGAAGCTTTCTTT
CASGFPRVGVEAFF
>TRBV5-1|.|.|TRBJ1-5
TGCGCCAGCAGCTTAGATCCAGGGAGCAATCAGCCCCAGCATTTT
CASSLDPGSNQPQHF
>TRBV5-6|.|.|TRBJ2-5
TGTGCCAGCAACCTCCTGGGACAAGTAGAGACCCAGTACTTC
CASNLLGQVETQYF
>TRBV3-1/TRBV3-2|.|.|TRBJ2-1
TGTGCCAGCAGCCAAGATGTGGGCTGGTCCTACAATGAGCAGTTCTTC
CASSQDVGWSYNEQFF
>TRBV18|.|.|TRBJ1-2
TGTGCCAGCTCACCTATAGCGGGCGGGAGTGGCTACACCTTC
CASSPIAGGSGYTF
>TRBV27|.|TRBD2|TRBJ2-7
TGTGCCAGCAGTTTATCTCTAGCGGGAGGAGGCGAGCAGTACTTC
CASSLSLAGGGEQYF
>TRBV5-6|.|.|TRBJ1-2
TGTGCCAGCAGGTTCGGGGGTGGAAACTATGGCTACACCTTC
CASRFGGGNYGYTF
>TRBV5-4|.|TRBD1|TRBJ2-1
TGTGCCAGCAGCTCGTCACGGGACAGGGTCTACAATGAGCAGTTCTTC
CASSSSRDRVYNEQFF
>TRBV3-1/TRBV3-2|.|.|TRBJ1-2
TGTGCCAGCAGCCAACCCAATAACTATGGCTACACCTTC
CASSQPNNYGYTF
>TRBV6-5|.|.|TRBJ2-7
TGTGCCACACAGGGCGACTCGAGTTACGTAGACTTC
CATQGDSSYVDF
>TRBV6-5|.|TRBD1|TRBJ2-5
TGTGCCAGCAGACCGGGACAGCAAGAGACCCAGTACTTC
CASRPGQQETQYF
>TRBV18|.|.|TRBJ2-1
TGTGCCAGCTCACCCGGCGTCGGGAAGAGCTCCTACAATGAGCAGTTCTTC
CASSPGVGKSSYNEQFF
>TRBV5-4|.|.|TRBJ1-4
TGTGCCAGCAGCTTCCCAGGTGAAAAACTGTTTTTT
CASSFPGEKLFF
>TRBV27|.|.|TRBJ1-5
TGTGCCAGCAGTCCAAAACAACCAAGACACCTCCAGCATTTT
CASSPKQPRHLQHF
>TRBV7-8|.|.|TRBJ1-1
TGTGCCAGCAGCTTAGTTAGAGGAGCGAACACTGAAGCTTTCTTT
CASSLVRGANTEAFF
>TRBV5-5|few|.|TRBJ1-2
TGTGCCAGCAGCGTACAGGATTATGGCTACACCTTC
CASSVQDYGYTF
>TRBV14|.|TRBD1|TRBJ1-1
TGTGCCAGCAGCCAACGCGAGGGGGCCGTGAACACTGAAGCTTTCTTT
CASSQREGAVNTEAFF
>TRBV2|.|TRBD1|TRBJ1-1
TGTGCCAGCAGACAGGGGGCGACGGGGACTGAAGCTTTCTTT
CASRQGATGTEAFF
>TRBV12-3/TRBV12-4|many|TRBD1|TRBJ1-1
TGTGCCAGCAGGGCAGGGGGCACTGAAGCTTTCTTT
CASRAGGTEAFF
>TRBV6-5|.|TRBD1|TRBJ1-2
TGTGCCAGCATCCTGGACAGGAATTACTATGGCTACACCTTC
CASILDRNYYGYTF
>TRBV5-4|.|.|TRBJ1-1
TGTGCCAGCAGCTTGGCCGGGATAAACACTGAAGCTTTCTTT
CASSLAGINTEAFF
>TRBV5-4|.|.|TRBJ1-1
TGTGCCAGCAGCTTTACGGGGAGCACTGAAGCTTTCTTT
CASSFTGSTEAFF
>TRBV9|.|TRBD1|TRBJ2-3
TGTGCCAGCAGCAAATTTGGGGGACAGTCGCAAGATACGCAGTATTTT
CASSKFGGQSQDTQYF
>TRBV5-1|.|TRBD2|TRBJ2-1
TGCGCCAGCAGCCCGGGTGCGGGAGGGATTTACAATGAGCAGTTCTTC
CASSPGAGGIYNEQFF
>TRBV7-3|.|.|TRBJ1-5
TGTGCCAGCAGCTTACAGGGCGGCCAGCCCCAGCATTTT
CASSLQGGQPQHF
>TRBV30|.|.|TRBJ1-2
TGTGCCTGGAGTCCCTACCTGCAACCCGACTATGGCTACACCTTC
CAWSPYLQPDYGYTF
>TRBV2|.|TRBD1|TRBJ1-2
TGTGCCAGCAGTGGGGACAGGGGGTCTTATGGCTACACCTTC
CASSGDRGSYGYTF
>TRBV6-5|.|TRBD1|TRBJ1-1
TGTGCCAGCAGTAGACAGGGAAACACTGAAGCTTTCTTT
CASSRQGNTEAFF